The entry below gives a single T cell receptor (beta chain) sequence along with its context. Its antigen is as yet unknown. This CDR3 spans 11 amino acids. Germline-derived CDR1 and CDR2 are SEHNR and FQNEAQ (reference sequence). The V and J ends lost 5 bases and 3 bases respectively, with 5 bases between them. The data belong to a study of graft-versus-host responses after intestinal transplantation. Across the study: All recipients were given anti-thymocyte globulin induction, and tacrolimus and steroids were then administered for three to four years.

Here immunoSEQ multiplex PCR was the method, and the copy in TCRdb shows in-frame clones only, minus some. The sample carries 90,000 to 130,000 clones, roughly 95% recorded once. Study-level findings and limits: Patients with graft-donor T cell macrochimerism had high graft-versus-host to host-versus-graft clonal ratios in allografts. Recipient marrow showed GvH clones, some seen first in ileum or blood. Early declines in HvG clones that occurred post-transplant were associated with peak circulating GvH clone levels.

The material was unstimulated CD8+ T cells sorted from spleen or lymph node cells, obtained before intestinal transplant. The sequence was obtained from a human donor who received an intestinal transplant. The gene calls are TRBV7-9 and TRBJ2-7; no firm D call. CDR3 sequence (DNA): TGTGCCAGCAGCCCTCTCTACGAGCAGTACTTC. Encoded protein: CASSPLYEQYF.